A single T cell receptor beta chain is shown here with its context. In the original processing: Amplifying reference gene primers gave estimates of nucleated cell counts. TCRdb keeps only in-frame clones here, not all; method: immunoSEQ multiplex PCR. V, J and clone size are those of that table, while D and trimming were read from the DNA. The sample yields some 190,000 clones, roughly 80% seen once. Enrolled during active infection, Seattle patients were then followed longitudinally. These data belong to a study of blood T cell repertoires in COVID-19. Study as a whole: The analysed material was cDNA or gDNA that came from T cells, B-cell-depleted T cells, or PBMCs.

Trimming removed 5 bases from V and 4 bases from J, with 8 bases in between. The CDR3 has 12 amino acids. Germline loops: CDR1 LNHDA, CDR2 SQIVND (reference sequence). The source of this sequence is a woman over 75 with COVID-19, enrolled during active disease. The genes are TRBV19 and TRBJ1-2, with D uncertain. Material for sequencing was peripheral blood. CDR3 sequence: CASSREAYGYTF. The CDR3 region has the DNA TGTGCCAGTAGTCGGGAGGCCTATGGCTACACCTTC.